Listed here are 20 T cell receptor beta chains from one sample, sequenced in a study of T cells after yellow fever vaccination. A single record per CDR3 protein comes from TCRdb applying MiXCR to the 5' RACE reads. The data show over 130,000 distinct CDR3 sequences, less than 9.5% seen once. The specimen comprised CD4+ T cells sorted from PBMCs, sampled 5 days after the yellow fever booster vaccination. These receptors came from a man younger than 40 who received the YFV17D yellow fever vaccine.

This clonotype was picked up one time. A much more abundant neighbour one base away suggests this may be a read error. The CDR3 sequence is CASSYSPEGRDAEAFF. DNA for the CDR3: TGTGCCAGCAGTTACTCGCCCGAAGGCAGGGACGCTGAAGCTTTCTTT. This chain connects TRBV6-2 or TRBV6-3 to TRBJ1-1; TRBD1 is a possible D gene (5 bases). V was clipped by 0 bases and J by 6 bases, with 17 bases between them. The CDR3 contains 16 residues. Per germline, CDR1 MNHEY and CDR2 SVGEGT.

In its sample, this clonotype was seen many times. Here the CDR3 DNA reads TGTGCCAGCAGCAAATCCGGAAGCACAGATACGCAGTATTTT. Protein: CASSKSGSTDTQYF. The gene calls are TRBV21-1 and TRBJ2-3. TRBV21-1 has pseudogene status. This CDR3 has 14 residues.

V gene TRBV7-8 combines with J gene TRBJ2-1; TRBD2 agrees at 10 bases. With 8 bases clipped from V and 4 bases from J, the junction kept 8 bases outside the gene matches. CDR3 length equals 15 residues. CDR1 and CDR2 from the germline V gene are SGHVS and FQNEAQ. The CDR3 spells CASSRAGGEYNEQFF. In nucleotides, the CDR3 is TGTGCCAGCTCCCGAGCGGGAGGGGAGTACAATGAGCAGTTCTTC. The full variable domain, in which reference TRBV7-8 and TRBJ2-1 provide the parts outside the CDR3, is GAGVSQSPRYKVAKRGQDVALRCDPISGHVSLFWYQQALGQGPEFLTYFQNEAQLDKSGLPSDRFFAERPEGSVSTLKIQRTQQEDSAVYLCASSRAGGEYNEQFFGPGTRLTVL.

Many counts were recorded for this clonotype. The rearrangement links TRBV4-3 to TRBJ2-7; D may correspond to TRBD1 or TRBD2 (5 bases each). Germline loops: CDR1 LGHNA, CDR2 YSLEER. This CDR3 spans 17 amino acids. The V end was cut by 1 base, the J end by 0 bases, with 16 bases between. In DNA, the CDR3 is TGCGCCAGCAGCCAAGCCCCTGATCCAGGGAGCTCCTACGAGCAGTACTTC. This gives the protein CASSQAPDPGSSYEQYF.

Only a few counts were recorded for this clonotype. The V gene is TRBV5-4, the J gene TRBJ1-3; 7 bases are a match to TRBD1. V dropped 4 bases and J dropped 3; count of bases not matched to a gene: 13. The CDR3 runs 17 residues. Germline lookup yields CDR1 SGHNT and CDR2 YYREEE (reference sequence). The CDR3 coding sequence is TGTGCCAGCAGCACAACGCCACGGGACAGCCTTGGAAACACCATATATTTT. It translates to CASSTTPRDSLGNTIYF.

This clonotype was detected ten times or more. The chain has TRBV5-4 and TRBJ1-2; no firm D call. The germline gives CDR1 SGHNT, CDR2 YYREEE (reference sequence). The CDR3 has 14 residues. V was cut by 4 bases and J by 7 bases, with 17 bases left in between. CDR3 protein: CASSPRSIRGGYTF. CDR3 DNA: TGTGCCAGCAGCCCTCGGTCGATCCGAGGTGGCTACACCTTC.

This clonotype appeared many times. The V call is TRBV5-1, the J call TRBJ1-1; 7 bases agree with TRBD1. This CDR3 has 14 residues. J lost 5 bases, V lost 0 bases, and 4 bases had no gene match. Germline lookup yields CDR1 SGHRS and CDR2 YFSETQ. The CDR3 nucleotides read TGCGCCAGCAGCTTGGGACAGGGCGGGACTGAAGCTTTCTTT. Protein sequence: CASSLGQGGTEAFF.

This clonotype showed up many times. This sequence joins TRBV7-6 and TRBJ2-1; TRBD2 agrees at 8 bases. V lost 3 bases to trimming and J lost 7 bases; unmatched junction nucleotides: 2. Germline-derived CDR1 and CDR2 are SGHVS and FNYEAQ. This CDR3 comprises 13 residues. The CDR3 DNA reads as TGTGCCAGCAGCTTTAGCGGGGTGAATGAGCAGTTCTTC. Translating it yields CASSFSGVNEQFF.

This clonotype was seen many times. The CDR3 here is CASSQDVGQGHGELFF. CDR3 DNA sequence: TGTGCCAGCAGCCAAGATGTCGGACAGGGCCACGGGGAGCTGTTTTTT. V gene TRBV14 combines with J gene TRBJ2-2, with 8 bases identical to TRBD1. Losses at the gene ends were 0 bases for V and 7 bases for J; bases not matched to a gene: 7. The CDR3 sequence is 16 residues long. Per the germline V gene, CDR1 is SGHDN and CDR2 is FVKESK.

This clonotype came up many times. The gene calls are TRBV5-6 and TRBJ2-6; D is unclear. CDR1 SGHDT and CDR2 YYEEEE come from the germline V gene. This CDR3 has 14 residues. V was clipped by 2 bases and J by 0 bases, with 3 bases between them. The CDR3 nucleotides are TGTGCCAGCAGCTTCTACTCTGGGGCCAACGTCCTGACTTTC. Its translation: CASSFYSGANVLTF.

This clonotype was seen repeatedly, ten times or more. This rearrangement joins TRBV20-1 to TRBJ2-1; TRBD2 is a possible D gene (6 bases). Germline V lookup: CDR1 DFQATT, CDR2 SNEGSKA (reference sequence). The CDR3 is 12 amino acids. V lost 3 bases to trimming and J lost 8 bases, with 11 bases between them. The chain's CDR3 is CSARPGEDEQFF. As DNA, the CDR3 is TGCAGTGCTAGGCCCGGGGAGGATGAGCAGTTCTTC.

With regard to this clonotype: This could be a read error, since a much larger clone is one nucleotide away. V is TRBV7-9 and J is TRBJ2-1; TRBD2 might be the D (5 bases). Between the trimmed V and J ends, which lost 1 base and 3 bases, there was a span of 10 bases. The CDR3 runs 15 residues. Germline loops: CDR1 SEHNR, CDR2 FQNEAQ (reference sequence). CDR3 nucleotide sequence: TGTGCCAGCAGCTTAGGTGAGGGAGACTACAATGAGCAGTTCTTC. Protein sequence: CASSLGEGDYNEQFF.

This clonotype was recorded at least ten times. The germline gene is not matched at one end of the junction; a read error may be the cause. V gene TRBV5-1 combines with J gene TRBJ1-1; the D gene is possibly TRBD1 (5 bases). The germline CDR1 and CDR2 sequences are SGHRS and YFSETQ. The CDR3 spans 14 residues. For the CDR3, the DNA is TGCGCCAGCAGCTCCGGGACGGTGAACTCTGAAGCTTTCTTT. This translates into CASSSGTVNSEAFF.

The chain links TRBV7-2 to TRBJ2-1; 13 bases are shared with TRBD2. Germline trimming cut 6 bases from V and 9 bases from J; bases unmatched to any gene: 8. The CDR3 is 15 amino acids. Germline CDR1 and CDR2: SGHTA and FQGNSA. This CDR3 is CASSFGLAGAAEQFF. The CDR3 DNA is TGTGCCAGCAGTTTTGGACTAGCGGGAGCTGCTGAGCAGTTCTTC.

This clonotype was seen ten or more times. This sequence joins TRBV7-2 and TRBJ2-3; D remains unclear. This CDR3 is built from 13 residues. Germline V lookup: CDR1 SGHTA, CDR2 FQGNSA. V lost 3 bases to trimming and J lost 6 bases, with 10 bases between them. The CDR3 protein is CASSLKPEDTQYF. In DNA, the CDR3 is TGTGCCAGCAGCTTGAAACCAGAGGATACGCAGTATTTT.

The table lists this clonotype with many counts. The chain uses TRBV28 and TRBJ2-7; weak D call: TRBD1 (6 bases). The CDR3 totals 15 residues. The V gene's germline CDR1 is MDHEN and CDR2 SYDVKM. The V end was cut by 8 bases, the J end by 0 bases, with 17 bases between. In nucleotides, the CDR3 is TGTGCCAGCCATGCATCAGGGGTAGGCTCCTACGAGCAGTACTTC. It codes for CASHASGVGSYEQYF. The full variable domain, completed using reference TRBV28 and TRBJ2-7, is DVKVTQSSRYLVKRTGEKVFLECVQDMDHENMFWYRQDPGLGLRLIYFSYDVKMKEKGDIPEGYSVSREKKERFSLILESASTNQTSMYLCASHASGVGSYEQYFGPGTRLTVT.

About this clonotype: It may be a read error: a sequence one base away is much more abundant. The rearrangement links TRBV7-2 to TRBJ2-3, with a weak D call TRBD2 (6 bases). The CDR3 covers 15 residues. Trimming left V 3 bases short and J 2 bases short, with 12 bases between. Germline CDR1 reads SGHTA; CDR2 reads FQGNSA. Written as DNA, the CDR3 is TGTACCAGCAGCTTCGCGGGATATGTCACAGATACGCAGTATTTT. Amino acids: CTSSFAGYVTDTQYF.

This clonotype was recorded only once. A read error may be the cause here, since a much bigger clone is one base away. The chain joins TRBV20-1 to TRBJ2-5; weak D call: TRBD2 (5 bases). Germline loops: CDR1 DFQATT, CDR2 SNEGSKA (reference sequence). The CDR3 has 13 residues. CDR3 nucleotides: TGCAGTGCCCCTACGGGGTACCATGAGACCCAGTACTTC. Translating it yields CSAPTGYHETQYF.

This clonotype has ten or more counts. V gene TRBV4-3 combines with J gene TRBJ2-6, with TRBD2 matching over 14 bases. The junction had 2 bases not matched to a gene; V was cut back by 1 base and J by 3 bases. In germline, CDR1 is LGHNA, CDR2 YSLEER. The CDR3 totals 18 residues. The CDR3 DNA reads as TGCGCCAGCAGCCAAGGACTAGCGGGAGGGTTTGGGGCCAACGTCCTGACTTTC. Protein: CASSQGLAGGFGANVLTF.

This clonotype was seen ten or more times. The chain uses TRBV9 and TRBJ2-7, with D possibly matching TRBD2 (6 bases). V shed 4 bases and J shed 5 bases, with 13 bases lying between them. The CDR3 spans 13 residues. Germline V lookup: CDR1 SGDLS, CDR2 YYNGEE. The CDR3 here is CASSSGLLHEQYF. The CDR3 DNA reads as TGTGCCAGCAGCTCTGGACTACTTCACGAGCAGTACTTC.